Listed below are T cell receptor beta chains from one sample, sequenced in a study of T cells in Graves' hyperthyroidism and ophthalmopathy. TCRdb reanalysed the multiplex PCR reads using MiXCR and keeps one entry per CDR3 protein. The table lists about 610,000 distinct CDR3 sequences, about 43% of them singletons. Input material: peripheral blood or thyroid tissue (not recorded which). These receptors all stem from a woman aged 18 to 35 with Graves' hyperthyroidism. Both conserved end residues are part of each CDR3. Fields, in order: clone size, J gene, D gene, V gene, CDR3 DNA, CDR3 protein. A D gene is named only where the DNA matches it firmly. For some rows the clone size is stated as once, few or many, or as a class when expanded; others skip it.

clone size: many
J gene: TRBJ2-7
D gene: TRBD1
V gene: TRBV19
CDR3 DNA: TGTGCCAGTCAGAGCGTAGGGACAGGGCCCTACGAGCAGTACTTC
CDR3 protein: CASQSVGTGPYEQYF

clone size: -
J gene: TRBJ1-2
D gene: -
V gene: TRBV29-1
CDR3 DNA: TGCAGCGTTGTTTCCGGGGACGGCTATAACTATGGCTACACCTTC
CDR3 protein: CSVVSGDGYNYGYTF

clone size: -
J gene: TRBJ2-2
D gene: -
V gene: TRBV7-6
CDR3 DNA: TGTGCCAGCACAAAGACCGGGGAGCTGTTTTTT
CDR3 protein: CASTKTGELFF

clone size: -
J gene: TRBJ2-2
D gene: TRBD2
V gene: TRBV12-3/TRBV12-4
CDR3 DNA: TGTGCCAGCAGTTCAGGGCGGGAGGGAGACGGGGAGCTGTTTTTT
CDR3 protein: CASSSGREGDGELFF

clone size: many
J gene: TRBJ2-2
D gene: TRBD2
V gene: TRBV7-2
CDR3 DNA: TGTGCCAGCAGCTTAGCCGGGCTAGCGGGTACCGGGGAGCTGTTTTTT
CDR3 protein: CASSLAGLAGTGELFF

clone size: few
J gene: TRBJ1-5
D gene: -
V gene: TRBV6-5
CDR3 DNA: TGTGCCAGCAGTTACTCGAGGGGGAGTCAGCCCCAGCATTTT
CDR3 protein: CASSYSRGSQPQHF

clone size: -
J gene: TRBJ1-1
D gene: TRBD1
V gene: TRBV20-1
CDR3 DNA: TGCAGTGCAAGGACAGGGGGAGTGAACACTGAAGCTTTCTTT
CDR3 protein: CSARTGGVNTEAFF

clone size: -
J gene: TRBJ2-7
D gene: -
V gene: TRBV7-2
CDR3 DNA: TGTGCCAGCAGCCCTAGGGGGACGAGCTCCTACGAGCAGTACTTC
CDR3 protein: CASSPRGTSSYEQYF

clone size: many
J gene: TRBJ2-5
D gene: -
V gene: TRBV20-1
CDR3 DNA: TGCAGTGCTCCCGACAGTATCCAAGAGACCCAGTACTTC
CDR3 protein: CSAPDSIQETQYF

clone size: many
J gene: TRBJ1-1
D gene: TRBD1
V gene: TRBV2
CDR3 DNA: TGTGCCAGCAGTGAGCCGACAGGGCGCCTTGAAGCTTTCTTT
CDR3 protein: CASSEPTGRLEAFF

clone size: -
J gene: TRBJ1-2
D gene: -
V gene: TRBV10-3
CDR3 DNA: TGTGCCAGCGACAACAGGAGGGTGTCCTACACCTTC
CDR3 protein: CASDNRRVSYTF

clone size: -
J gene: TRBJ2-7
D gene: -
V gene: TRBV7-9
CDR3 DNA: -
CDR3 protein: CASSFYICSATPGTSGSYEQYF

clone size: -
J gene: TRBJ1-5
D gene: TRBD1
V gene: TRBV7-2
CDR3 DNA: TGTGCCAGCAGCCCAGGGACAGGGGGCGTTCAGCCCCAGCATTTT
CDR3 protein: CASSPGTGGVQPQHF

clone size: many
J gene: TRBJ2-1
D gene: -
V gene: TRBV2
CDR3 DNA: TGTGCCAGCCCTAAACTTCCTTCCCTCCCATACAATGAGCAGTTCTTC
CDR3 protein: CASPKLPSLPYNEQFF

clone size: once
J gene: TRBJ1-4
D gene: -
V gene: TRBV7-9
CDR3 DNA: TGTGCCAGCAGCCCACACCCAAATAATGAAAAACTGTTTTTT
CDR3 protein: CASSPHPNNEKLFF

clone size: once
J gene: TRBJ1-2
D gene: -
V gene: TRBV27
CDR3 DNA: TGTGCCAGCAGTTTATCGTTGGCGGCGGGGCCGGGTGGCTACACCTTC
CDR3 protein: CASSLSLAAGPGGYTF

clone size: many
J gene: TRBJ2-2
D gene: -
V gene: TRBV29-1
CDR3 DNA: TGCAGCGTTGACTCAGACGGTCAGGAGCTGTTTTTT
CDR3 protein: CSVDSDGQELFF

clone size: -
J gene: TRBJ2-5
D gene: TRBD2
V gene: TRBV7-9
CDR3 DNA: TGTGCCAGCAGCTATAGCGGGAGGGGCCAAGAGACCCAGTACTTC
CDR3 protein: CASSYSGRGQETQYF

clone size: -
J gene: TRBJ1-5
D gene: TRBD1
V gene: TRBV15
CDR3 DNA: TGTGCCACCAGCAGAGATCAGGGGGCGTTGGACGAGCATTTT
CDR3 protein: CATSRDQGALDEHF

clone size: many
J gene: TRBJ1-5
D gene: -
V gene: TRBV30
CDR3 DNA: TGTGCCTGTCGACCCGATAGCAATCAGCCCCAGCATTTT
CDR3 protein: CACRPDSNQPQHF

clone size: -
J gene: TRBJ2-3
D gene: TRBD2
V gene: TRBV27
CDR3 DNA: TGTGCCAGCAGGGGACTAGCGGAGCTGGGAGATACGCAGTATTTT
CDR3 protein: CASRGLAELGDTQYF

clone size: -
J gene: TRBJ2-2
D gene: -
V gene: TRBV9
CDR3 DNA: TGTGCCAGCAGCGTAGGCGCGGGGACCGGGGAGCTGTTTTTT
CDR3 protein: CASSVGAGTGELFF